The following is a TCR beta chain sequence with its context. CDR1 PRHDT and CDR2 FYEKMQ come from the germline V gene (reference sequence). There are 15 residues in the CDR3. Between the trimmed V and J ends, which lost 0 bases and 5 bases, there was a span of 13 bases. The data were taken from a study of T cell changes during pregnancy in multiple sclerosis. The table came from immunoSEQ multiplex PCR; TCRdb's copy has only in-frame clones and leaves some out. Counted here are about 40,000 clones, 85% to 95% occurring once; the ten biggest clones make up 0.7% to 1%. The chain recombines TRBV13 with TRBJ2-5; D is possibly TRBD2 (5 bases). The source is a female donor with multiple sclerosis, enrolled in a pregnancy study. Source: CD4+ T cells from peripheral blood mononuclear cells, taken before pregnancy. As DNA, the CDR3 is TGTGCCAGCAGCTTAGGCGGAGTCCGCGGGGAGACCCAGTACTTC. The encoded protein is CASSLGGVRGETQYF. Full variable domain (rest looked up from reference TRBV13 and TRBJ2-5): AAGVIQSPRHLIKEKRETATLKCYPIPRHDTVYWYQQGPGQDPQFLISFYEKMQSDKGSIPDRFSAQQFSDYHSELNMSSLELGDSALYFCASSLGGVRGETQYFGPGTRLLVL.